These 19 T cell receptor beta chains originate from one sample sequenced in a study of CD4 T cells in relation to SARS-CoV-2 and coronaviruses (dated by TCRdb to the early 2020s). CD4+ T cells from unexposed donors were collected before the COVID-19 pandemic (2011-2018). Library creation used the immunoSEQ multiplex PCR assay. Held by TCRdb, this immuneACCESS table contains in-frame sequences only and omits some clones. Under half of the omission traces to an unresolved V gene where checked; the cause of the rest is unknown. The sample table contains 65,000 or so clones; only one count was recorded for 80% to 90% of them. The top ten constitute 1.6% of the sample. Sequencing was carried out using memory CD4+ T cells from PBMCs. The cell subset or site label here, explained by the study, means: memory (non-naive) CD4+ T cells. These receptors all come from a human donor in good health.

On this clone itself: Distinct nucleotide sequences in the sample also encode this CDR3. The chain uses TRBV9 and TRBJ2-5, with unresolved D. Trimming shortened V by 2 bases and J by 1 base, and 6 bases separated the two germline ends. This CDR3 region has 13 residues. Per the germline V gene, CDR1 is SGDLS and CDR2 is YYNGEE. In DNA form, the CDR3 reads TGTGCCAGCAGCGTCGGGTTCCAAGAGACCCAGTACTTC. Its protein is CASSVGFQETQYF.

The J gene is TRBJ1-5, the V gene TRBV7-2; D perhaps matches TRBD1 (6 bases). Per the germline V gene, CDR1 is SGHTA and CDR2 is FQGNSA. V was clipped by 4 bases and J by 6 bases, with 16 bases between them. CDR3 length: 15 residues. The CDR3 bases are TGTGCCAGCAGCTGGGGGATGGGGGGCGTTCAGCCCCAGCATTTT. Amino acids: CASSWGMGGVQPQHF.

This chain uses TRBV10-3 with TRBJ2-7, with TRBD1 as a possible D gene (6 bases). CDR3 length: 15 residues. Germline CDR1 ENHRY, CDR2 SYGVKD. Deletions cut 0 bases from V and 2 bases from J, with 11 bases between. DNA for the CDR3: TGTGCCATCAGTGAGTCAGGCAGGGGTACCTACGAGCAGTACTTC. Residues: CAISESGRGTYEQYF.

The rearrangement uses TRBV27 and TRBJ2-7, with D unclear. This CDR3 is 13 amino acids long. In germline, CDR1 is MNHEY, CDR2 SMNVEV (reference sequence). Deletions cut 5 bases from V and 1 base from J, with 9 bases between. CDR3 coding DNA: TGTGCCAGCAGTCTATACCAGTCCTACGAGCAGTACTTC. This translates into CASSLYQSYEQYF.

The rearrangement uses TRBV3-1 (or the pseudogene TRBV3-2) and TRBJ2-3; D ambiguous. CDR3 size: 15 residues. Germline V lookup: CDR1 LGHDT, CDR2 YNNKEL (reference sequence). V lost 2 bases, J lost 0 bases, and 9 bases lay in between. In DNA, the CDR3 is TGTGCCAGCAGCCAACTAGATGCTAGCACAGATACGCAGTATTTT. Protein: CASSQLDASTDTQYF.

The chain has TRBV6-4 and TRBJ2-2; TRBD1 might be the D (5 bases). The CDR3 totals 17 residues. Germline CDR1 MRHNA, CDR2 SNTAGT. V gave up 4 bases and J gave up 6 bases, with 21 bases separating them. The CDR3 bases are TGTGCCAGCAGTGGCAACAAGGGCAGGGCTAACCCCGGGGAGCTGTTTTTT. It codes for CASSGNKGRANPGELFF.

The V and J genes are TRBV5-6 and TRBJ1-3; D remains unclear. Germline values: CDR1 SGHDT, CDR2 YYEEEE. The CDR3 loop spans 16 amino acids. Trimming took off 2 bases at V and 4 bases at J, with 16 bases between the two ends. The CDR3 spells CASSFPGIGVGNTIYF. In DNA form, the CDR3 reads TGTGCCAGCAGCTTCCCGGGGATCGGAGTAGGAAACACCATATATTTT.

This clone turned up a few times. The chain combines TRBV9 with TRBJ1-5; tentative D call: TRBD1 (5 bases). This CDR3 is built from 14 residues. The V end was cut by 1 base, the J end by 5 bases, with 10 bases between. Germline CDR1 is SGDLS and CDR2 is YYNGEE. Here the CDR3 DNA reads TGTGCCAGCAGCGTAACGGGGACCGATCAGCCCCAGCATTTT. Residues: CASSVTGTDQPQHF.

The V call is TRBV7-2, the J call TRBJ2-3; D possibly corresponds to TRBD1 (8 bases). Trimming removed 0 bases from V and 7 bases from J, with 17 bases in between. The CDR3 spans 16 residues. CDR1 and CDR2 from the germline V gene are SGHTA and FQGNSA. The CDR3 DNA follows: TGTGCCAGCAGCTTAGCACAGGGGGGGGAACAAAATACGCAGTATTTT. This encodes CASSLAQGGEQNTQYF.

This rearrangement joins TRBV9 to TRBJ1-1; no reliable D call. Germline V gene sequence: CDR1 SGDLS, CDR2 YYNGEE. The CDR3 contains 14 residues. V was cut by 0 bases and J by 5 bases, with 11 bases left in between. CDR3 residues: CASSVVQTGTEAFF. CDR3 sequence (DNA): TGTGCCAGCAGCGTAGTGCAAACCGGGACTGAAGCTTTCTTT.

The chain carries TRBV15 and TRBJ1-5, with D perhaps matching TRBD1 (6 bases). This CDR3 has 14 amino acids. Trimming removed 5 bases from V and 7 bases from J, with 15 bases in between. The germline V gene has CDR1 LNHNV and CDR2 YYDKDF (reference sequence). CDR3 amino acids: CATSPRDTLQPQHF. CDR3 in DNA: TGTGCCACCAGCCCCCGGGACACTTTACAGCCCCAGCATTTT.

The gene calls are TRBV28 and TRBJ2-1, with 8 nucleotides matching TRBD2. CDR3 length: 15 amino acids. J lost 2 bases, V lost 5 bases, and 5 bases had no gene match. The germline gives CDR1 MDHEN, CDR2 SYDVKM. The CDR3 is CASSGYSGAYNEQFF. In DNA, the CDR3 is TGTGCCAGCAGTGGTTATAGCGGGGCCTACAATGAGCAGTTCTTC.

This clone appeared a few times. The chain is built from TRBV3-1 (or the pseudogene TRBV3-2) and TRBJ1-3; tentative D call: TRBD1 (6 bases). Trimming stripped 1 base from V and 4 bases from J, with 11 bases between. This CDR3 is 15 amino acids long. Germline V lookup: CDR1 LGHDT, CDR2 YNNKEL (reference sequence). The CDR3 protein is CASSQVWGAGNTIYF. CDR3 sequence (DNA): TGTGCCAGCAGCCAAGTTTGGGGGGCCGGAAACACCATATATTTT.

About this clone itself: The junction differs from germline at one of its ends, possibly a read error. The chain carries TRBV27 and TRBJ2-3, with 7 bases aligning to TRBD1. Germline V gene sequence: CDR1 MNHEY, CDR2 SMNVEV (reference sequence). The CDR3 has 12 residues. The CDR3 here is CASSFRDRALHF. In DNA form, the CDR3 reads TGTGCCAGCAGTTTTCGGGACAGAGCCCTACATTTT.

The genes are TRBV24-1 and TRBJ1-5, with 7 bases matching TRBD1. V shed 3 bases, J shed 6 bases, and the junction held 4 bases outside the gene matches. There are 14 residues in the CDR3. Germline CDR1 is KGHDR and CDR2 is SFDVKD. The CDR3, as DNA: TGTGCCACCAGTGATCCAGGGGGAATTCAGCCCCAGCATTTT. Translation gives CATSDPGGIQPQHF.

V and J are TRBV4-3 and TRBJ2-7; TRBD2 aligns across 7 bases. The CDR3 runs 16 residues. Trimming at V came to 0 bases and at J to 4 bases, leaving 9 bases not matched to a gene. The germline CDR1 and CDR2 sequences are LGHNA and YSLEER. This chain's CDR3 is CASSQDKRRGGYEQYF. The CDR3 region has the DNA TGCGCCAGCAGCCAAGATAAGCGCCGCGGGGGTTACGAGCAGTACTTC.

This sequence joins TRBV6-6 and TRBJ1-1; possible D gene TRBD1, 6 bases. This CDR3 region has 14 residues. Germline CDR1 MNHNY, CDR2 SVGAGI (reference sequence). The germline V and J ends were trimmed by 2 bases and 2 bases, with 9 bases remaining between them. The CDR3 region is CASSYQGPNTEAFF. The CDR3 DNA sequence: TGTGCCAGCAGTTACCAGGGGCCAAACACTGAAGCTTTCTTT.

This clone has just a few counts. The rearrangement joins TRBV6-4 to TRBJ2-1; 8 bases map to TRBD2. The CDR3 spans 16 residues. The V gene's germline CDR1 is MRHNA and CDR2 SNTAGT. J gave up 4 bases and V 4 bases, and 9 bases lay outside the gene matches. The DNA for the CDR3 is TGTGCCAGCAGTGCCTCCAGACTAGCGTCATACAATGAGCAGTTCTTC. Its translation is CASSASRLASYNEQFF.

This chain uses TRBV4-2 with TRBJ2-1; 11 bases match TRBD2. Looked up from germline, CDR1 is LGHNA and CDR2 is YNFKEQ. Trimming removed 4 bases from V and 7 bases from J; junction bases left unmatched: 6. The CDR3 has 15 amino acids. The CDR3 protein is CASSLTSGMGNEQFF. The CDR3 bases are TGTGCCAGCAGCCTGACTAGCGGGATGGGAAATGAGCAGTTCTTC.